Following are 12 T cell receptor beta chains from one sample sequenced in a study of T-cell reconstitution after alpha-beta-depleted transplantation in children. Construction of the TCRbeta library involved unique molecular identifiers. TCRdb processed the PCR reads anew with MiXCR; each CDR3 protein has one entry. The sample holds 780,000 or so distinct CDR3 sequences, approximately 15% seen once. The material sequenced was PBMCs, mostly from graft donor cells, taken 360 days after TCRalphabeta/CD19-depleted stem cell transplant. These receptors came from a male patient younger than 18 who had a stem cell transplant for acute lymphoblastic leukemia, so the T cells may come from the graft donor.

This clonotype has only a few counts. The chain is built from TRBV7-6 and TRBJ2-7; 8 positions agree with TRBD2. This CDR3 has 15 amino acids. V was pared by 2 bases and J by 6 bases, with 9 bases of the junction left unmatched. CDR1 and CDR2 (germline): SGHVS, FNYEAQ. The CDR3 reads CASSLSGTRVREQYF. The CDR3 coding sequence is TGTGCCAGCAGCTTATCGGGGACTAGAGTTCGCGAGCAGTACTTC. The variable domain in full, with the rest retrieved from reference TRBV7-6 and TRBJ2-7, is GAGVSQSPRYKVTKRGQDVALRCDPISGHVSLYWYRQALGQGPEFLTYFNYEAQQDKSGLPNDRFSAERPEGSISTLTIQRTEQRDSAMYRCASSLSGTRVREQYFGPGTRLTVT.

This chain links TRBV7-3 with TRBJ2-7; 7 bases line up with TRBD2. Germline CDR1 and CDR2: SGHTA and FQGTGA. V shed 2 bases and J 5 bases; nucleotides not matched to a gene: 9. The CDR3 has 15 residues. The CDR3, as DNA: TGTGCCAGCAGCTTAGTGGGAGGGCCGAAGGACGAGCAGTACTTC. Protein: CASSLVGGPKDEQYF.

This clonotype was recorded a few times. This chain joins TRBV6-5 and TRBJ2-1; D gene unclear. The CDR3 is 14 residues long. Trimming pared 4 bases from V and 10 bases from J, leaving 17 bases between. The germline gives CDR1 MNHEY, CDR2 SVGAGI. DNA for the CDR3: TGTGCCAGCAGTTCCTGGGCTAGTTTTTTGGAGCAGTTCTTC. This encodes CASSSWASFLEQFF.

There are a few counts of this clonotype. V usage is TRBV7-8 and J usage is TRBJ1-5; D not resolved. CDR1 is SGHVS and CDR2 is FQNEAQ in the germline V gene. Trimming took off 1 base at V and 0 bases at J, with 7 bases between the two ends. This CDR3 region has 15 residues. The CDR3 region has the DNA TGTGCCAGCAGCTTAGATATACATAGCAATCAGCCCCAGCATTTT. It specifies CASSLDIHSNQPQHF.

The chain has TRBV12-3 or TRBV12-4 and TRBJ1-1; D is perhaps TRBD1 (5 bases). V lost 5 bases, J lost 1 base, and 14 bases lay in between. The length of the CDR3 is 15 residues. CDR3 DNA sequence: TGTGCCAGCAGTCGGACACACGGGGGGAACACTGAAGCTTTCTTT. It translates to CASSRTHGGNTEAFF.

A note on this clonotype: A much larger clone is a single base away; this may be a read error. The DNA of the CDR3 is TGCGCCAGCAGCCGGCTCCACAGGAATCAGCCCCAGCATTTT. Translated, it gives CASSRLHRNQPQHF. This chain links TRBV4-1 with TRBJ1-5; D may be TRBD1 (5 bases). The CDR3 is made up of 14 amino acids. The V gene's germline CDR1 is MGHRA and CDR2 YSYEKL. The V end was cut by 4 bases, the J end by 4 bases, with 11 bases between.

A note on this clonotype: The conserved closing phenylalanine or tryptophan is absent in this CDR3, likely reflecting a read error. The chain employs TRBV18 and TRBJ1-2; a possible D gene is TRBD1 (5 bases). Germline assignment: CDR1 KGHSH and CDR2 LQKENI. The CDR3 has 13 residues. Trimming left V 1 base short and J 2 bases short, with 5 bases between. CDR3 DNA: TGTGCCAGCTCACCACAGGGGAACTATGGCTACACCTGC. Translating it yields CASSPQGNYGYTC.

This clonotype was seen only a few times. V usage is TRBV18 and J usage is TRBJ1-1; TRBD1 might be the D (6 bases). Germline V gives CDR1 KGHSH, CDR2 LQKENI. Trimming left V 3 bases short and J 0 bases short, with 11 bases between. The CDR3 has 15 amino acids. The CDR3 loop is CASSPGGALNTEAFF. In DNA form, the CDR3 reads TGTGCCAGCTCACCCGGGGGGGCACTGAACACTGAAGCTTTCTTT.

This clonotype is a singleton in its sample. CDR3 protein: CASSSPGGNYGYTF. The DNA for the CDR3 is TGTGCCAGCAGCTCGCCAGGGGGCAACTATGGCTACACCTTC. The rearrangement uses TRBV7-3 and TRBJ1-2; TRBD1 matches at 8 bases. The trim removed 4 bases at V and 2 bases at J, leaving 3 bases unmatched. Germline CDR1 and CDR2: SGHTA and FQGTGA. This CDR3 contains 14 residues.

This clonotype was detected ten times or more. The gene calls are TRBV29-1 and TRBJ2-1; D gene uncertain. Trimming took off 4 bases at V and 1 base at J, with 11 bases between the two ends. Looked up from germline, CDR1 is SQVTM and CDR2 is ANQGSEA. The CDR3 spans 14 residues. The CDR3 region has the DNA TGCAGCGTTGCACTGGCGGTATCCTACAATGAGCAGTTCTTC. It translates to CSVALAVSYNEQFF.

The chain combines TRBV15 with TRBJ2-1; 8 bases map to TRBD2. The length of the CDR3 is 17 residues. The V and J ends lost 1 base and 2 bases, in that order; junction bases with no gene match: 7. Per the germline V gene, CDR1 is LNHNV and CDR2 is YYDKDF (reference sequence). The CDR3 coding sequence is TGTGCCACCAGCAGAGCTCCTAGCGGGCTGCCCTACAATGAGCAGTTCTTC. It specifies CATSRAPSGLPYNEQFF.

This clonotype was counted only a few times. The CDR3 region is CASSVGDLAAYNEQFF. The CDR3 DNA is TGTGCCAGCAGCGTAGGGGATCTAGCGGCCTACAATGAGCAGTTCTTC. This chain links TRBV9 with TRBJ2-1; 7 bases align to TRBD2. This CDR3 has 16 amino acids. Germline CDR1 and CDR2: SGDLS and YYNGEE. Unmatched junction bases numbered 5, after V lost 0 bases and J lost 2 bases.